The 5 T cell receptor beta chains below were found in one sample sequenced in a study of cytomegalovirus exposure and HLA in healthy donors. The study ran its PCR with 60 Vbeta and 13 Jbeta primers. The method was immunoSEQ multiplex PCR; TCRdb's version includes in-frame clones alone and lacks a portion of them. The table includes under 110,000 clones, roughly four fifths detected once. Material for sequencing was PBMCs. The source is a woman between 45 and 60 years old in good health and CMV-seropositive.

This clone was observed a single time. The rearrangement joins TRBV9 to TRBJ1-6; 9 bases agree with TRBD1. This CDR3 contains 15 residues. Germline values: CDR1 SGDLS, CDR2 YYNGEE. V was pared by 3 bases and J by 5 bases, with 3 bases of the junction left unmatched. The CDR3 nucleotides are TGTGCCAGCAGCGGCGGGACAGGGCATAATTCACCCCTCCACTTT. The encoded protein is CASSGGTGHNSPLHF.

The chain combines TRBV6-5 with TRBJ1-5; a possible D gene is TRBD1 (6 bases). V dropped 8 bases and J dropped 0 bases, with 8 bases sitting between them. The CDR3 has 13 amino acids. Germline CDR1 reads MNHEY; CDR2 reads SVGAGI. The chain's CDR3 is CASGQNSNQPQHF. CDR3 bases: TGTGCCAGCGGACAGAATAGCAATCAGCCCCAGCATTTT.

This clone was picked up a small number of times. The chain recombines TRBV5-6 with TRBJ2-7, with D possibly TRBD1 on 6 matching bases. This CDR3 has 16 amino acids. V dropped 1 base and J dropped 0 bases, with 14 bases sitting between them. Germline CDR1 SGHDT, CDR2 YYEEEE. CDR3 DNA sequence: TGTGCCAGCAGCTTGTTGCTCTGGACAGCCTCCTACGAGCAGTACTTC. Translating gives CASSLLLWTASYEQYF.

The rearrangement uses TRBV5-1 and TRBJ2-2; perhaps TRBD1 as D (6 bases). The CDR3 is 17 residues long. Germline V CDR1 and CDR2: SGHRS, YFSETQ. The V and J ends lost 3 bases and 8 bases respectively, with 23 bases between them. The CDR3 is CASSSPDRGFRAGELFF. The CDR3 DNA is TGCGCCAGCAGCTCCCCGGACAGAGGCTTTCGCGCGGGGGAGCTGTTTTTT.

The chain uses TRBV10-3 and TRBJ2-3; perhaps TRBD2 as D (6 bases). Germline CDR1 and CDR2: ENHRY and SYGVKD. V was clipped by 10 bases and J by 1 base, with 15 bases between them. This CDR3 is 14 amino acids long. CDR3 nucleotide sequence: TGTGCCACGGCTCCTCCGGGGGGCACAGATACGCAGTATTTT. Residues: CATAPPGGTDTQYF.